A single sample is the source of the 20 T cell receptor beta chains below, sequenced in a study of spatial heterogeneity in lung cancer. TCRdb redid the calling of the 5' RACE reads with MiXCR, one entry per CDR3 protein. The top ten clones hold 6.2% of a sample with roughly 91,000 distinct CDR3 sequences, about 20% of them seen once. Noted time point: sample taken at primary tumor resection. Tumor, nontumor lung or frozen PBMC supplied whole RNA, sequenced without sorting. The sample in question was PBMCs, obtained at surgery. The source of these receptors is a male donor with early-stage non-small cell lung cancer.

The CDR3 sequence is CSALRQGDYEQYF. Written as DNA, the CDR3 is TGCAGTGCCCTGCGGCAGGGGGACTACGAGCAGTACTTC. The chain recombines TRBV20-1 with TRBJ2-7; 7 nucleotides agree with TRBD1. Germline V gene lookup returns CDR1 DFQATT and CDR2 SNEGSKA (reference sequence). This CDR3 is built from 13 residues. The junction had 8 bases not matched to a gene; V was cut back by 6 bases and J by 3 bases.

This clonotype was picked up a small number of times. The chain joins TRBV5-4 to TRBJ2-7, with TRBD1 matching over 9 bases. CDR1 SGHNT and CDR2 YYREEE come from the germline V gene (reference sequence). This CDR3 spans 14 amino acids. The ends lost 4 bases at V and 5 bases at J; junction bases unmatched: 7. The CDR3 nucleotides read TGTGCCAGCAGCCCGGGACAGGGTTTCAACGAGCAGTACTTC. Residues: CASSPGQGFNEQYF.

The chain employs TRBV6-2 or TRBV6-3 and TRBJ2-1; 10 bases fit TRBD1. With V trimmed by 2 bases and J by 9 bases, 4 bases remained unmatched. The CDR3 extends over 14 amino acids. The germline V gene encodes CDR1 MNHEY and CDR2 SVGEGT. The CDR3 nucleotides are TGTGCCAGCAGTTACACAGACAGGGGGCTTGAGCAGTTCTTC. Translated, it gives CASSYTDRGLEQFF.

This clonotype was counted a few times. This chain joins TRBV13 and TRBJ1-5; no firm D call. The CDR3 contains 12 residues. V was pared by 3 bases and J by 3 bases, with 3 bases between. Germline V gives CDR1 PRHDT, CDR2 FYEKMQ (reference sequence). CDR3 amino acids: CASSFYNQPQHF. Written as DNA, the CDR3 is TGTGCCAGCAGCTTTTACAATCAGCCCCAGCATTTT.

At least ten counts were recorded for this clonotype. The V gene is TRBV2, the J gene TRBJ2-1; D possibly corresponds to TRBD2 (6 bases). Looked up from germline, CDR1 is SNHLY and CDR2 is FYNNEI. V lost 8 bases and J lost 7, with 6 bases in between. CDR3 length: 10 residues. The CDR3 protein is CASRGNEQFF. CDR3 DNA sequence: TGTGCCAGCCGGGGGAATGAGCAGTTCTTC.

This clonotype was picked up many times. The chain recombines TRBV5-5 with TRBJ2-7; TRBD1 aligns across 9 bases. Trimming took 0 bases from V and 2 from J; bases not matched to a gene: 3. The CDR3 is made up of 15 amino acids. The germline gives CDR1 SGHKS, CDR2 YYEKEE (reference sequence). The CDR3 spells CASSLVGQGTYEQYF. In nucleotides, the CDR3 is TGTGCCAGCAGCTTGGTGGGACAGGGAACCTACGAGCAGTACTTC.

On this clonotype: A much bigger clone sits one base away, suggesting this may be a read error. The J gene is TRBJ2-1, the V gene TRBV9, with 8 nucleotides matching TRBD2. V was clipped by 4 bases and J by 4 bases; unmatched bases: 10. The CDR3 consists of 16 residues. Germline V gene sequence: CDR1 SGDLS, CDR2 YYNGEE. The CDR3: CASSTSGTSLYNEQFF. The CDR3 DNA reads as TGTGCCAGCAGCACATCCGGGACTAGTCTATACAATGAGCAGTTCTTC.

The V and J genes are TRBV3-1 and TRBJ1-1, with a tentative D call TRBD1 (6 bases). Per the germline V gene, CDR1 is LGHDT and CDR2 is YNNKEL (reference sequence). The CDR3 sequence is 14 residues long. Trimming took off 1 base at V and 8 bases at J, with 14 bases between the two ends. The CDR3 nucleotides read TGTGCCAGCAGCCAAGTGGGGGGCGGCGTAGAAGCTTTCTTT. The encoded protein is CASSQVGGGVEAFF.

This clonotype was counted only a few times. The V gene is TRBV15, the J gene TRBJ2-5; possibly TRBD2 for D (5 bases). V lost 1 base, J lost 2 bases, and 11 bases lay in between. The CDR3 consists of 15 residues. The V gene's germline CDR1 is LNHNV and CDR2 YYDKDF (reference sequence). This CDR3 reads CATSRGEAEQETQYF. DNA of the CDR3: TGTGCCACCAGCAGAGGGGAAGCGGAGCAAGAGACCCAGTACTTC.

The rearrangement links TRBV12-3 or TRBV12-4 to TRBJ2-3; D possibly corresponds to TRBD2 (5 bases). This CDR3 has 15 residues. V was cut by 6 bases and J by 0 bases, with 13 bases left in between. CDR3 sequence (DNA): TGTGCCAGCAGGGGAGCGGACCCTAGCACAGATACGCAGTATTTT. The encoded protein is CASRGADPSTDTQYF.

This clonotype was found many times. V gene TRBV28 combines with J gene TRBJ2-7; the D gene is possibly TRBD2 (5 bases). There are 13 residues in the CDR3. Trimming removed 10 bases at V and 1 base at J, with 14 bases between. Per germline, CDR1 MDHEN and CDR2 SYDVKM. The CDR3: CATTTGVSYEQYF. The CDR3 nucleotides are TGTGCCACCACAACCGGGGTTTCCTACGAGCAGTACTTC.

This clonotype was observed many times. The chain combines TRBV4-3 with TRBJ2-5; possible D gene TRBD1, 6 bases. CDR1 LGHNA and CDR2 YSLEER come from the germline V gene. Trimming removed 0 bases at V and 6 bases at J, with 8 bases between. This CDR3 comprises 13 residues. The CDR3 loop reads CASSQDRGQTQYF. The CDR3, as DNA: TGCGCCAGCAGCCAAGACAGGGGTCAGACCCAGTACTTC.

The sample holds a few counts of this clonotype. The chain carries TRBV5-1 and TRBJ2-2, with unresolved D. This CDR3 contains 16 residues. The V end lost 0 bases, the J end lost 0 bases, and 9 bases lay between the germline ends. Germline CDR1 SGHRS, CDR2 YFSETQ. CDR3 protein: CASSLGLRPNTGELFF. CDR3 in DNA: TGCGCCAGCAGCTTGGGCCTTCGACCGAACACCGGGGAGCTGTTTTTT.

The J gene is TRBJ1-1, the V gene TRBV20-1, with D unresolved. CDR1 is DFQATT and CDR2 is SNEGSKA in the germline V gene (reference sequence). V gave up 2 bases and J gave up 1 base, with 11 bases separating them. The CDR3 length is 14 residues. CDR3 protein: CSARSEGANTEAFF. The CDR3 nucleotides read TGCAGTGCTAGATCCGAGGGAGCGAACACTGAAGCTTTCTTT.

This clonotype showed up just a few times. The chain couples TRBV7-2 to TRBJ2-5; 8 positions agree with TRBD2. The CDR3 extends over 15 amino acids. The J segment lost 4 bases and the V segment lost 8 bases, leaving 12 bases of the junction unmatched. Germline V gives CDR1 SGHTA, CDR2 FQGNSA. This chain's CDR3 is CASRKAGVDLETQYF. The CDR3 DNA sequence: TGTGCCAGCCGAAAAGCGGGAGTTGATTTAGAGACCCAGTACTTC.

The table lists this clonotype with a few counts. The chain recombines TRBV7-6 with TRBJ1-1; D gene ambiguous. V was pared by 5 bases and J by 0 bases, with 10 bases between. Germline CDR1 is SGHVS and CDR2 is FNYEAQ. There are 14 residues in the CDR3. The CDR3 protein is CASSPNEVNTEAFF. The CDR3 nucleotides are TGTGCCAGCAGCCCCAATGAGGTGAACACTGAAGCTTTCTTT.

The genes are TRBV2 and TRBJ2-1, with D possibly TRBD2 on 5 matching bases. V was clipped by 3 bases and J by 7 bases, with 7 bases between them. The CDR3 totals 12 residues. Germline assignment: CDR1 SNHLY and CDR2 FYNNEI. The CDR3 spells CASSDRRNEQFF. Here the CDR3 DNA reads TGTGCCAGCAGTGATAGGAGGAATGAGCAGTTCTTC. Combining the CDR3 with reference TRBV2 and TRBJ2-1 gives the whole variable domain EPEVTQTPSHQVTQMGQEVILRCVPISNHLYFYWYRQILGQKVEFLVSFYNNEISEKSEIFDDQFSVERPDGSNFTLKIRSTKLEDSAMYFCASSDRRNEQFFGPGTRLTVL.

In this sample, this clonotype turned up a few times. This chain uses TRBV28 with TRBJ1-1; TRBD1 matches 7 bases. V gave up 10 bases and J gave up 2 bases; unmatched junction bases: 13. The CDR3 consists of 15 residues. Germline V gene lookup returns CDR1 MDHEN and CDR2 SYDVKM. The CDR3: CATRGGDSSNTEAFF. The DNA of the CDR3 is TGTGCCACCAGAGGGGGGGACAGCTCCAACACTGAAGCTTTCTTT.

A few counts support this clonotype. This sequence joins TRBV11-1 and TRBJ2-1; TRBD2 aligns across 9 bases. Germline-derived CDR1 and CDR2 are SGHAT and FQDESV (reference sequence). The ends lost 1 base at V and 4 bases at J; junction bases unmatched: 5. This CDR3 has 16 residues. CDR3 loop: CASSLELAGFYNEQFF. The CDR3, as DNA: TGTGCCAGCAGCTTAGAGCTAGCGGGGTTTTACAATGAGCAGTTCTTC.

The rearrangement uses TRBV30 and TRBJ2-1; 11 bases agree with TRBD2. Germline-derived CDR1 and CDR2 are GTSNPN and SVGIG (reference sequence). The CDR3 is 14 residues long. V gave up 7 bases and J gave up 9 bases; unmatched junction bases: 11. CDR3 nucleotides: TGTGCCTCCCCGACTAGCGGGGACGCTCGTGAGCAGTTCTTC. Translated: CASPTSGDAREQFF.